This TCR beta chain was recovered during a study of T cell responses to AZD1222 COVID-19 vaccine. Study-level information: Second doses that came at about 4 or about 12 weeks were put together. General observations from the study: It was only a handful of AZD1222 recipients who were seropositive at baseline. Repertoires in all cases were sampled only once the peak T cell response had passed. Epitopes outside B.1.351 and B.1.1.7 mutated regions reportedly drew nearly half of spike TCRs.

Germline lookup yields CDR1 SGHVS and CDR2 FNYEAQ. There are 15 residues in the CDR3. V was pared by 7 bases and J by 5 bases, with 20 bases between. TCRdb keeps only in-frame clones here, not all; method: immunoSEQ multiplex PCR. The data contain around 180,000 clones, approximately 90% of them singletons. On this clone itself: Its antigen is unidentified.

The source material was peripheral blood, sampled on day 0 of AZD1222 vaccination. The rearrangement uses TRBV7-6 and TRBJ1-2; D uncertain. This clonotype originated in an adult in good health. CDR3 DNA sequence: TGTGCCAGCACCGCGTCCGAGTTAGAGGTGTATGGCTACACCTTC. This codes for CASTASELEVYGYTF.